This T cell receptor (beta chain) was identified in a study of blood T cell repertoires in COVID-19. This clone occurred a few times. The data were produced by immunoSEQ multiplex PCR, yet TCRdb's version contains in-frame clones alone and is incomplete. The table records roughly 220,000 clones, 80% to 90% of them present only once. Germline V gene lookup returns CDR1 PRHDT and CDR2 FYEKMQ (reference sequence). V shed 5 bases, J shed 9 bases, and the junction held 12 bases outside the gene matches. The CDR3 has 14 residues. V usage is TRBV13 and J usage is TRBJ2-7; 8 positions agree with TRBD1. Sequenced material: PBMCs or T cells enriched from blood (not recorded which). This TCR derives from a woman aged 18-29 years in a cohort exposed to, infected with or recovered from COVID-19 (not recorded which). DNA for the CDR3: TGTGCCAGCAGCCTGGACAGGGTTGGGTCTCCGCAGTACTTC. This codes for CASSLDRVGSPQYF. Full variable domain (rest looked up from reference TRBV13 and TRBJ2-7): AAGVIQSPRHLIKEKRETATLKCYPIPRHDTVYWYQQGPGQDPQFLISFYEKMQSDKGSIPDRFSAQQFSDYHSELNMSSLELGDSALYFCASSLDRVGSPQYFGPGTRLTVT.